What follows are 18 T cell receptor beta chains derived from one specimen sequenced in a study of early T cells in non-severe SARS-CoV-2 infection. TCRdb processed the 5' RACE reads anew with MiXCR; each CDR3 protein has one entry. The repertoire holds fewer than 85,000 distinct CDR3 sequences, with roughly 13% as singletons. Material for sequencing was whole blood. The receptors here all came from an adult who was a healthcare worker with PCR-confirmed SARS-CoV-2 infection or an uninfected control (not recorded which).

The chain joins TRBV20-1 to TRBJ1-2; no firm D call. The CDR3 runs to 12 residues. Germline V lookup: CDR1 DFQATT, CDR2 SNEGSKA (reference sequence). V was shortened by 6 bases and J by 1 base, with 9 bases between the two germline ends. The CDR3 here is CSAPEVNYGYTF. The DNA of the CDR3 is TGCAGTGCACCTGAGGTTAACTATGGCTACACCTTC.

This clonotype was recorded many times. One junction end does not reproduce the germline sequence, and a read error may be involved. The rearrangement joins TRBV7-9 to TRBJ2-7; D may match TRBD1 or TRBD2 (5 bases each). The CDR3 is 14 amino acids. Germline V gives CDR1 SEHNR, CDR2 FQNEAQ (reference sequence). The CDR3: CASSSSQGDYEQYF. In nucleotides, the CDR3 is TGTGCCAGCAGCTCATCCCAGGGCGACTACGAACAGTACTTC.

This clonotype was seen a handful of times. The genes are TRBV11-2 and TRBJ2-1; D gene uncertain. CDR1 SGHAT and CDR2 FQNNGV come from the germline V gene. The CDR3 is 13 residues long. V lost 4 bases to trimming and J lost 5 bases, with 9 bases between them. CDR3 loop: CASSSLMDNEQFF. In DNA form, the CDR3 reads TGTGCCAGCAGCTCCCTTATGGACAATGAGCAGTTCTTC.

This CDR3 reads CASSQDRGGQFNQPQHF. The CDR3 DNA follows: TGCGCCAGCAGCCAAGATAGGGGAGGGCAGTTCAATCAGCCCCAGCATTTT. The J gene is TRBJ1-5, the V gene TRBV4-3; the D gene is possibly TRBD1 (5 bases). The CDR3 extends over 17 amino acids. V was cut by 0 bases and J by 3 bases, with 15 bases left in between. The germline V gene has CDR1 LGHNA and CDR2 YSLEER.

This clonotype was recorded at least ten times. This rearrangement joins TRBV5-4 to TRBJ1-3, with a weak D call TRBD1 (6 bases). The ends were cut back, 3 bases at V and 0 bases at J, with 16 bases in the middle. Germline CDR1 reads SGHNT; CDR2 reads YYREEE (reference sequence). The CDR3 contains 17 residues. The DNA of the CDR3 is TGTGCCAGCAGCTCGGCATGGACAGCCTACTCTGGAAACACCATATATTTT. Its translation: CASSSAWTAYSGNTIYF.

There are many counts of this clonotype. V usage is TRBV2 and J usage is TRBJ2-3; D tentatively reads TRBD1 or TRBD2 (5 bases each). CDR1 SNHLY and CDR2 FYNNEI come from the germline V gene. With 7 bases removed from V and 6 bases from J, the gap between germline ends came to 17 bases. This CDR3 spans 14 amino acids. CDR3 amino acids: CASNPRGAPDTQYF. CDR3 DNA sequence: TGTGCCAGCAACCCCAGAGGGGCCCCCGATACGCAGTATTTT.

This clonotype has a handful of counts. The chain carries TRBV12-3 or TRBV12-4 and TRBJ2-2; 8 nucleotides align to TRBD2. Trimming took 3 bases from V and 1 from J; bases not matched to a gene: 10. This CDR3 region has 18 residues. Written as DNA, the CDR3 is TGTGCCAGCAGTTTGAAGCCCCTCGGGACTAGGAACACCGGGGAGCTGTTTTTT. Amino acids: CASSLKPLGTRNTGELFF.

The rearrangement uses TRBV27 and TRBJ2-1; 12 bases fit TRBD2. The CDR3 contains 17 residues. V lost 5 bases, J lost 4 bases, and 9 bases stayed unmatched. Germline CDR1 MNHEY, CDR2 SMNVEV (reference sequence). The chain's CDR3 is CASSSRLAGALYNEQFF. The DNA of the CDR3 is TGTGCCAGCAGTAGCAGACTAGCGGGGGCCCTATACAATGAGCAGTTCTTC.

This clonotype was recorded at least ten times. The chain links TRBV20-1 to TRBJ1-5; D remains ambiguous. Germline lookup yields CDR1 DFQATT and CDR2 SNEGSKA (reference sequence). This CDR3 region has 13 residues. V lost 5 bases to trimming and J lost 3 bases, with 11 bases between them. In DNA form, the CDR3 reads TGCAGTGCTTGGGGTGGGAACAATCAGCCCCAGCATTTT. Translation: CSAWGGNNQPQHF.

The chain joins TRBV3-1 to TRBJ2-7, with D uncertain. V lost 5 bases and J lost 6, with 8 bases in between. The germline gives CDR1 LGHDT, CDR2 YNNKEL (reference sequence). The CDR3 has 11 amino acids. The CDR3 DNA reads as TGTGCCAGCAGCAGAAAGCGCGAGCAGTACTTC. Protein sequence: CASSRKREQYF.

In this sample, this clonotype turned up a few times. The chain carries TRBV20-1 and TRBJ2-1, with 9 bases matching TRBD2. The CDR3 has 15 residues. The V segment lost 2 bases and the J segment 2 bases; nucleotides outside the gene matches: 4. Germline values: CDR1 DFQATT, CDR2 SNEGSKA (reference sequence). The CDR3 bases are TGCAGTGCTAGAACCCTAGCGGGGACCTACAATGAGCAGTTCTTC. Protein: CSARTLAGTYNEQFF.

This clonotype has just a few counts. V is TRBV28 and J is TRBJ2-1, with 7 bases that match TRBD1. Losses at the gene ends were 6 bases for V and 0 bases for J; bases not matched to a gene: 17. The CDR3 has 19 residues. Germline loops: CDR1 MDHEN, CDR2 SYDVKM. The CDR3 loop is CASSPAWVRQGSSYNEQFF. The CDR3 coding sequence is TGTGCCAGCAGCCCCGCATGGGTAAGACAGGGCAGCTCCTACAATGAGCAGTTCTTC.

This clonotype was observed a handful of times. V and J are TRBV10-1 and TRBJ2-3, with 7 bases fitting TRBD2. This CDR3 is 14 amino acids long. Germline V gene lookup returns CDR1 WNHNN and CDR2 SYGVQD (reference sequence). The trim removed 3 bases at V and 3 bases at J, leaving 3 bases unmatched. In DNA form, the CDR3 reads TGCGCCAGCAGTGAAGGGAGGGTAACAGATACGCAGTATTTT. It yields the protein CASSEGRVTDTQYF.

This chain uses TRBV20-1 with TRBJ2-1, with 8 bases matching TRBD1. The V gene end was trimmed by 3 bases and the J gene end by 2 bases; junction bases not matched to a gene: 6. Germline CDR1 DFQATT, CDR2 SNEGSKA (reference sequence). This CDR3 region has 15 residues. In nucleotides, the CDR3 is TGCAGTGCTAGTATGATCAGGGGGCCCTACAATGAGCAGTTCTTC. Translation: CSASMIRGPYNEQFF.

This clonotype has a handful of counts. V and J are TRBV13 and TRBJ2-7, with 12 bases that match TRBD2. The J segment lost 1 base and the V segment lost 5 bases, leaving 9 bases of the junction unmatched. The CDR3 extends over 17 amino acids. In germline, CDR1 is PRHDT, CDR2 FYEKMQ (reference sequence). The CDR3 loop is CASSVRLAGVSSYEQYF. The DNA of the CDR3 is TGTGCCAGCAGCGTCAGACTAGCGGGGGTGTCGTCCTACGAGCAGTACTTC.

This clonotype was observed a handful of times. This sequence joins TRBV2 and TRBJ1-3; D unclear. This CDR3 is 13 amino acids long. The germline V gene has CDR1 SNHLY and CDR2 FYNNEI. V lost 2 bases and J 7 bases, leaving 9 bases between the germline ends. The CDR3 nucleotides are TGTGCCAGCAGTGAAACCCGTCTCAACACCATATATTTT. Protein product: CASSETRLNTIYF. Full variable domain (outside the CDR3, taken from reference TRBV2 and TRBJ1-3): EPEVTQTPSHQVTQMGQEVILRCVPISNHLYFYWYRQILGQKVEFLVSFYNNEISEKSEIFDDQFSVERPDGSNFTLKIRSTKLEDSAMYFCASSETRLNTIYFGEGSWLTVV.

This clonotype came up many times. The V and J genes are TRBV6-1 and TRBJ2-3, with TRBD2 matching 10 bases. CDR1 MNHNS and CDR2 SASEGT come from the germline V gene. The CDR3 extends over 13 amino acids. The V and J ends lost 10 bases and 4 bases, in that order; junction bases with no gene match: 5. This CDR3 reads CATLAGGSDTQYF. The CDR3 nucleotides are TGTGCCACCTTAGCGGGGGGTTCAGATACGCAGTATTTT.

Many counts were recorded for this clonotype. V is TRBV29-1 and J is TRBJ1-1; possible D gene TRBD1, 5 bases. Germline V gives CDR1 SQVTM, CDR2 ANQGSEA. The ends were cut back, 4 bases at V and 2 bases at J, with 8 bases in the middle. The CDR3 length is 12 residues. The DNA of the CDR3 is TGCAGCGTTGCCAGGGTAAACACTGAAGCTTTCTTT. Translating gives CSVARVNTEAFF.